The 21 T cell receptor beta chains listed next were all sequenced from one sample in a study of response to subunit inactivated influenza vaccine. TCRdb re-analysed the RT-PCR reads in MiXCR, keeping a single row per CDR3 protein. The sample lists 170,000 or so distinct CDR3 sequences, around a tenth occurring once. The sample here was CD8+ T cells sorted from PBMCs, taken less than 25 months after vaccination. The source of these receptors is a man between 50 and 75 years old who received an inactivated influenza vaccine.

The V call is TRBV20-1, the J call TRBJ2-3; 11 positions agree with TRBD2. Germline-derived CDR1 and CDR2 are DFQATT and SNEGSKA (reference sequence). V shed 0 bases, J shed 3 bases, and the junction held 8 bases outside the gene matches. This CDR3 is built from 17 residues. As DNA, the CDR3 is TGCAGTGCTAGAGATCTACTAGCGGGAGATTCAACAGATACGCAGTATTTT. Its translation is CSARDLLAGDSTDTQYF.

The J gene is TRBJ1-1, the V gene TRBV5-6, with D tentatively TRBD1 (5 bases). The CDR3 spans 12 residues. From germline, CDR1 is SGHDT and CDR2 YYEEEE. Trimming shortened V by 7 bases and J by 3 bases, and 10 bases separated the two germline ends. The CDR3 sequence is CASSIGDTEAFF. The CDR3 DNA is TGTGCCAGCTCCATAGGGGACACTGAAGCTTTCTTT.

DNA of the CDR3: TGTGCCAGCAGTGCGCACAGGTCTTACGAGGATGGCTACACCTTC. This encodes CASSAHRSYEDGYTF. The chain employs TRBV6-1 and TRBJ1-2; maybe TRBD1 (5 bases). Between the trimmed V and J ends, which lost 4 bases and 6 bases, there was a span of 18 bases. The CDR3 is 15 residues long. Germline lookup yields CDR1 MNHNS and CDR2 SASEGT.

This clonotype was counted between two and nine times. This chain links TRBV28 with TRBJ2-1, with 7 bases identical to TRBD1. Trimming at V came to 1 base and at J to 4 bases, leaving 4 bases not matched to a gene. CDR3 length: 15 residues. Per the germline V gene, CDR1 is MDHEN and CDR2 is SYDVKM. The CDR3 loop reads CASSLYDRVYNEQFF. CDR3 coding DNA: TGTGCCAGCAGTTTATATGACAGGGTTTACAATGAGCAGTTCTTC.

J is TRBJ2-7 and V is TRBV12-3 or TRBV12-4, with no clear D. The CDR3 extends over 16 amino acids. Trimming left V 6 bases short and J 0 bases short, with 18 bases between. The CDR3 coding sequence is TGTGCCAGCAGCCCCAATTTTGAAGCTCTCTCCTACGAGCAGTACTTC. Residues: CASSPNFEALSYEQYF.

This clonotype came up many times. The genes are TRBV10-3 and TRBJ2-7; 11 positions match TRBD2. The germline V gene has CDR1 ENHRY and CDR2 SYGVKD. The length of the CDR3 is 15 residues. With 6 bases clipped from V and 2 bases from J, the junction kept 6 bases outside the gene matches. This CDR3 is CAISLRLAGTYEQYF. Here the CDR3 DNA reads TGTGCCATCAGCCTCCGACTAGCGGGGACCTACGAGCAGTACTTC.

This clonotype occurred a few times. The J gene is TRBJ2-3, the V gene TRBV4-1, with D perhaps matching TRBD1 (6 bases). V dropped 1 base and J dropped 0 bases, with 8 bases sitting between them. From germline, CDR1 is MGHRA and CDR2 YSYEKL. This CDR3 has 15 residues. The CDR3 protein is CASSQGQASTDTQYF. The CDR3 DNA follows: TGCGCCAGCAGCCAAGGACAGGCAAGCACAGATACGCAGTATTTT.

This clonotype was counted at least ten times. The chain recombines TRBV11-1 with TRBJ1-2, with TRBD1 identical over 7 bases. V shed 6 bases and J 3 bases; nucleotides not matched to a gene: 4. The CDR3 runs to 13 residues. Germline V gives CDR1 SGHAT, CDR2 FQDESV (reference sequence). The CDR3: CASSYGTDYGYTF. CDR3 nucleotides: TGTGCCAGCAGTTACGGGACAGACTATGGCTACACCTTC.

The chain is built from TRBV5-1 and TRBJ2-3; tentatively, D is TRBD1 (5 bases). The CDR3 runs 14 residues. V was trimmed by 1 base and J by 5 bases, leaving 11 bases between them. Germline V gene data show CDR1 as SGHRS and CDR2 as YFSETQ. CDR3 nucleotides: TGCGCCAGCAGCTTGTCTGCAGGGTTAGATACGCAGTATTTT. It specifies CASSLSAGLDTQYF.

This clonotype was observed at least ten times. The genes are TRBV7-9 and TRBJ2-1; D gene unclear. The CDR3 runs to 12 residues. CDR1 is SEHNR, CDR2 FQNEAQ, per germline (reference sequence). Trimming took 4 bases from V and 3 from J, leaving 4 bases between them. CDR3 in DNA: TGTGCCAGCAGCTCTTTCTACAATGAGCAGTTCTTC. This sequence encodes CASSSFYNEQFF. Drawing the rest from reference TRBV7-9 and TRBJ2-1, the complete variable domain is DTGVSQNPRHKITKRGQNVTFRCDPISEHNRLYWYRQTLGQGPEFLTYFQNEAQLEKSRLLSDRFSAERPKGSFSTLEIQRTEQGDSAMYLCASSSFYNEQFFGPGTRLTVL.

J is TRBJ2-3 and V is TRBV3-1; no reliable D call. CDR1 is LGHDT, CDR2 YNNKEL, per germline (reference sequence). The CDR3 spans 15 residues. V lost 1 base, J lost 3 bases, and 11 bases lay in between. The CDR3 DNA sequence: TGTGCCAGCAGCCAAGTTGCTCTAACTACAGATACGCAGTATTTT. Amino acids: CASSQVALTTDTQYF.

This clonotype was seen many times. The chain employs TRBV27 and TRBJ1-1; D may be TRBD1 (5 bases). Deletions cut 4 bases from V and 3 bases from J, with 12 bases between. This CDR3 spans 14 amino acids. Germline CDR1 is MNHEY and CDR2 is SMNVEV (reference sequence). The CDR3 reads CASSSQGDHTEAFF. The CDR3 bases are TGTGCCAGCAGTTCCCAAGGGGACCACACTGAAGCTTTCTTT.

This chain uses TRBV4-1 with TRBJ1-1; D is undetermined. V lost 0 bases and J lost 5, with 13 bases in between. This CDR3 has 15 amino acids. In germline, CDR1 is MGHRA, CDR2 YSYEKL. In DNA, the CDR3 is TGCGCCAGCAGCCAAGATGTCTTAGGGAGAACTGAAGCTTTCTTT. Amino acid sequence: CASSQDVLGRTEAFF.

The chain joins TRBV25-1 to TRBJ1-5; TRBD1 is a possible D gene (5 bases). Per germline, CDR1 MGHDK and CDR2 SYGVNS. The CDR3 runs to 15 residues. The germline V and J ends were trimmed by 6 bases and 1 base, with 13 bases remaining between them. The CDR3 bases are TGTGCCAGCAGCGGGGGGGAGGCAAGCAATCAGCCCCAGCATTTT. Translation gives CASSGGEASNQPQHF.

The J gene is TRBJ1-2, the V gene TRBV15; D is unclear. V was pared by 4 bases and J by 0 bases, with 9 bases between. The CDR3 is made up of 14 amino acids. Looked up from germline, CDR1 is LNHNV and CDR2 is YYDKDF (reference sequence). CDR3 DNA: TGTGCCACCAGCACTACAACAGCTAACTATGGCTACACCTTC. Translation: CATSTTTANYGYTF.

This clonotype has just a few counts. The chain couples TRBV28 to TRBJ2-3; D gene uncertain. The V end lost 6 bases, the J end lost 4 bases, and 20 bases lay between the germline ends. This CDR3 has 16 residues. Germline lookup yields CDR1 MDHEN and CDR2 SYDVKM. The CDR3 region is CASSSPPRYSPDTQYF. The CDR3 DNA sequence: TGTGCCAGCAGCTCGCCTCCGCGGTACTCTCCAGATACGCAGTATTTT. The full variable domain, rest sourced from reference TRBV28 and TRBJ2-3, is DVKVTQSSRYLVKRTGEKVFLECVQDMDHENMFWYRQDPGLGLRLIYFSYDVKMKEKGDIPEGYSVSREKKERFSLILESASTNQTSMYLCASSSPPRYSPDTQYFGPGTRLTVL.

This clonotype has more than one count but fewer than ten. The chain carries TRBV4-3 and TRBJ2-3, with 8 bases fitting TRBD1. The CDR3 extends over 16 amino acids. Germline V gives CDR1 LGHNA, CDR2 YSLEER. J lost 10 bases, V lost 2 bases, and 14 bases had no gene match. The CDR3: CASSQSPNGDRSSQYF. The CDR3 DNA follows: TGCGCCAGCAGCCAATCCCCAAACGGGGACAGGTCTTCGCAGTATTTT.

This clonotype was counted only a few times. CDR3 DNA: TGTGCCAGCAGCCCTCCGGTCGGGAGCTTAAACTATGGCTACACCTTC. This encodes CASSPPVGSLNYGYTF. V usage is TRBV6-2 or TRBV6-3 and J usage is TRBJ1-2; D call uncertain. Germline CDR1 and CDR2: MNHEY and SVGEGT. This CDR3 region has 16 residues. Trimming removed 6 bases from V and 2 bases from J, with 19 bases in between.

This clonotype showed up just a few times. This chain uses TRBV2 with TRBJ1-3, with D unclear. Per germline, CDR1 SNHLY and CDR2 FYNNEI. Between the trimmed V and J ends, which lost 5 bases and 3 bases, there was a span of 14 bases. This CDR3 contains 15 residues. Here the CDR3 DNA reads TGTGCCAGCAGTTCCCCGACTACACGTGGAAACACCATATATTTT. Translating it yields CASSSPTTRGNTIYF. The entire variable domain, with the rest obtained from reference TRBV2 and TRBJ1-3, is as follows: EPEVTQTPSHQVTQMGQEVILRCVPISNHLYFYWYRQILGQKVEFLVSFYNNEISEKSEIFDDQFSVERPDGSNFTLKIRSTKLEDSAMYFCASSSPTTRGNTIYFGEGSWLTVV.

This clonotype was seen a handful of times. J is TRBJ1-2 and V is TRBV12-3 or TRBV12-4; TRBD1 is a possible D gene (6 bases). V lost 3 bases and J 5 bases, leaving 16 bases between the germline ends. The CDR3 runs to 15 residues. The CDR3 DNA sequence: TGTGCCAGCAGTTTGGGTCCAGGGGCCGGGTATGGCTACACCTTC. It encodes CASSLGPGAGYGYTF.

The chain combines TRBV19 with TRBJ2-7; weak D call: TRBD2 (6 bases). V lost 5 bases, J lost 1 base, and 15 bases lay in between. Per germline, CDR1 LNHDA and CDR2 SQIVND (reference sequence). CDR3 length: 15 residues. The CDR3 loop is CASSFPRGGSYEQYF. CDR3 bases: TGTGCCAGTAGTTTCCCCCGAGGAGGGTCCTACGAGCAGTACTTC.